The rows below give T cell receptor beta chains drawn from one sample of a study of shared clonotypes between healthy human individuals. Clones were sequenced by immunoSEQ multiplex PCR, and TCRdb holds only the in-frame ones, with some missing. The repertoire holds 600,000 to 750,000 clones, with 72% as singletons. The sample consisted of memory CD4+ T cells sorted from blood. These receptors came from a woman younger than 45 in good health. Each CDR3 is given with its conserved first and last residue. D genes are given only for firm matches. The size field is filled for only some rows; it gives once, few, many or a size class.

CDR3nt: TGTGCCACCGGTCGGTTAGGGGCTGATGAAAAACTGTTTTTT; CDR3aa: CATGRLGADEKLFF; abundance: NA; v_gene: TRBV27; d_gene: NA; j_gene: TRBJ1-4
CDR3nt: TGTGCCAGCAGCTTGGGACTAGCAACCTACGAGCAGTACTTC; CDR3aa: CASSLGLATYEQYF; abundance: many; v_gene: TRBV5-4; d_gene: TRBD2; j_gene: TRBJ2-7
CDR3nt: TGCGCCAGCAGGTCTCAAGACAGGGGCACCTACGAGCAGTACTTC; CDR3aa: CASRSQDRGTYEQYF; abundance: once; v_gene: TRBV5-1; d_gene: TRBD1; j_gene: TRBJ2-7
CDR3nt: TGTGCCAGCAGTTTAGTGGTAGCGGGAGGGTTCCAAAACATTCAGTACTTC; CDR3aa: CASSLVVAGGFQNIQYF; abundance: NA; v_gene: TRBV28; d_gene: TRBD2; j_gene: TRBJ2-4
CDR3nt: TGTGCCAGCAGCTTCGAGGGAGTTATCCAAGAGACCCAGTACTTC; CDR3aa: CASSFEGVIQETQYF; abundance: NA; v_gene: TRBV11-2; d_gene: NA; j_gene: TRBJ2-5
CDR3nt: TGTGCCAGTAGTAACGGTCTCTCTGGAAACACCATATATTTT; CDR3aa: CASSNGLSGNTIYF; abundance: few; v_gene: TRBV19; d_gene: NA; j_gene: TRBJ1-3
CDR3nt: TGTGCCAGCTTGCGCACAGATACGCAGTATTTT; CDR3aa: CASLRTDTQYF; abundance: few; v_gene: TRBV28; d_gene: NA; j_gene: TRBJ2-3
CDR3nt: TGTGCCAGCAGCGTACTAGGTGATAGGGGGGCTGGAAACACCATATATTTT; CDR3aa: CASSVLGDRGAGNTIYF; abundance: NA; v_gene: TRBV9; d_gene: NA; j_gene: TRBJ1-3
CDR3nt: TGTGCCAGCAGGTCGGGAGGTTCGGACTACGAGCAGTACTTC; CDR3aa: CASRSGGSDYEQYF; abundance: once; v_gene: TRBV7-9; d_gene: TRBD2; j_gene: TRBJ2-7
CDR3nt: TGTGCCAGCTCACCGGGGCGGTTAGAGGGTGAGCAGTTCTTC; CDR3aa: CASSPGRLEGEQFF; abundance: few; v_gene: TRBV18; d_gene: NA; j_gene: TRBJ2-1
CDR3nt: TGTGCCAGCACCCAGGGCTCTGGGGCCAACGTCCTGACTTTC; CDR3aa: CASTQGSGANVLTF; abundance: many; v_gene: TRBV6-1; d_gene: NA; j_gene: TRBJ2-6
CDR3nt: TGTGCCAGCAGTTCGTACCGGGACAGGCTAGATGGCTACACCTTC; CDR3aa: CASSSYRDRLDGYTF; abundance: NA; v_gene: TRBV11-2; d_gene: TRBD1; j_gene: TRBJ1-2
CDR3nt: TGTGCCAGCAGCTTCCGGACTAGCGGGATGACAGATACGCAGTATTTT; CDR3aa: CASSFRTSGMTDTQYF; abundance: NA; v_gene: TRBV5-6; d_gene: TRBD2; j_gene: TRBJ2-3
CDR3nt: TGTGCCAGTAGTCCACTGACAGGGGTCGAACGTGGCTACACCTTC; CDR3aa: CASSPLTGVERGYTF; abundance: many; v_gene: TRBV19; d_gene: TRBD1; j_gene: TRBJ1-2
CDR3nt: TGTGCCAGCAGCGTAGATGGGGGCGGGAGGTCTACCGGGGAGCTGTTTTTT; CDR3aa: CASSVDGGGRSTGELFF; abundance: NA; v_gene: TRBV9; d_gene: TRBD2; j_gene: TRBJ2-2
CDR3nt: TGTGCCAGCACCGACCTGAATGGTCTCAACTATGGCTACACCTTC; CDR3aa: CASTDLNGLNYGYTF; abundance: NA; v_gene: TRBV5-6; d_gene: NA; j_gene: TRBJ1-2
CDR3nt: TGTGCCACCAGCAGAGGGGTGACCCAGTACTTC; CDR3aa: CATSRGVTQYF; abundance: NA; v_gene: TRBV15; d_gene: NA; j_gene: TRBJ2-5
CDR3nt: TGCAGCGCCGGGGACGGAAGGCTGAATGAGCAGTTCTTC; CDR3aa: CSAGDGRLNEQFF; abundance: NA; v_gene: TRBV29-1; d_gene: NA; j_gene: TRBJ2-1
CDR3nt: TGCGCCAGCAGCTTCCCCGGGGAGCTGTTTTTT; CDR3aa: CASSFPGELFF; abundance: once; v_gene: TRBV5-1; d_gene: NA; j_gene: TRBJ2-2
CDR3nt: TGTGCCAGCAGCTTTGGGACTCAAATCGGCTACACCTTC; CDR3aa: CASSFGTQIGYTF; abundance: NA; v_gene: TRBV11-2; d_gene: NA; j_gene: TRBJ1-2
CDR3nt: TGTGCCAGCAGCTTAGCGCTCGGGGTAGGGAGCAAGACCCAGTACTTC; CDR3aa: CASSLALGVGSKTQYF; abundance: NA; v_gene: TRBV7-9; d_gene: NA; j_gene: TRBJ2-5
CDR3nt: TGTGCCAGCAGAATGACAGGCTCCTACGAGCAGTACTTC; CDR3aa: CASRMTGSYEQYF; abundance: NA; v_gene: TRBV2; d_gene: NA; j_gene: TRBJ2-7
CDR3nt: TGTGCCAGTAGTCCCTCGAGGGAGAACACTGAAGCTTTCTTT; CDR3aa: CASSPSRENTEAFF; abundance: NA; v_gene: TRBV19; d_gene: NA; j_gene: TRBJ1-1
CDR3nt: TGCGCCAGCAGCCCCATCTCGACAGGAATCTCTGGGGCCAACGTCCTGACTTTC; CDR3aa: CASSPISTGISGANVLTF; abundance: once; v_gene: TRBV4-1; d_gene: NA; j_gene: TRBJ2-6
CDR3nt: TGTGCCAGCAGTTACTCAACAGGGGTTCAGGAGACCCAGTACTTC; CDR3aa: CASSYSTGVQETQYF; abundance: NA; v_gene: TRBV6-5; d_gene: TRBD1; j_gene: TRBJ2-5
CDR3nt: TGTGCCAGCAGACCATTAGCGGGGGTCAATGAGCAGTTCTTC; CDR3aa: CASRPLAGVNEQFF; abundance: NA; v_gene: TRBV2; d_gene: TRBD2; j_gene: TRBJ2-1
CDR3nt: TGTGCCAGCAGCCCTCCGTTTAGGTCTTCCAATGAGCAGTTCTTC; CDR3aa: CASSPPFRSSNEQFF; abundance: NA; v_gene: TRBV7-9; d_gene: NA; j_gene: TRBJ2-1
CDR3nt: TGTGCCAGCAGGACTAGCGGGAGTCCCCTTTTCGCCACAGATACGCAGTATTTT; CDR3aa: CASRTSGSPLFATDTQYF; abundance: NA; v_gene: TRBV28; d_gene: TRBD2; j_gene: TRBJ2-3
CDR3nt: TGTGCCAGCAGAGCGGGACCGACGAACACTGAAGCTTTCTTT; CDR3aa: CASRAGPTNTEAFF; abundance: NA; v_gene: TRBV28; d_gene: NA; j_gene: TRBJ1-1
CDR3nt: TGTGCCAGCAGCTTGGAACCGACTTTCTCTGGGGCCAACGTCCTGACTTTC; CDR3aa: CASSLEPTFSGANVLTF; abundance: NA; v_gene: TRBV5-6; d_gene: NA; j_gene: TRBJ2-6
CDR3nt: TGCAGCGTTGACCTAGAGACAGGGCAAGAGACCCAGTACTTC; CDR3aa: CSVDLETGQETQYF; abundance: few; v_gene: TRBV29-1; d_gene: TRBD1; j_gene: TRBJ2-5
CDR3nt: TGTGCCAGCAGTGAAGTGGTGATTCAGCCCCAGCATTTT; CDR3aa: CASSEVVIQPQHF; abundance: few; v_gene: TRBV2; d_gene: NA; j_gene: TRBJ1-5
CDR3nt: TGTGCCAGCAGTTTGGGGCGTTCTAATGAAAAACTGTTTTTT; CDR3aa: CASSLGRSNEKLFF; abundance: many; v_gene: TRBV28; d_gene: NA; j_gene: TRBJ1-4
CDR3nt: TGTGCCAGCAGCTTAGATCCGGCGGGGGAGCAGTACTTC; CDR3aa: CASSLDPAGEQYF; abundance: once; v_gene: TRBV11-3; d_gene: NA; j_gene: TRBJ2-7
CDR3nt: TGTGCCAGCAGTTTAGACACCGGGGAGCTGTTTTTT; CDR3aa: CASSLDTGELFF; abundance: NA; v_gene: TRBV27; d_gene: NA; j_gene: TRBJ2-2
CDR3nt: TGTGCCAGCAGCAAAGAGGAAGGACGGTCGGGGGAGACCCAGTACTTC; CDR3aa: CASSKEEGRSGETQYF; abundance: few; v_gene: TRBV21-1; d_gene: NA; j_gene: TRBJ2-5
CDR3nt: TGCGCCAGCAGTGCCGGCAGTACTAACTATGGCTACACCTTC; CDR3aa: CASSAGSTNYGYTF; abundance: NA; v_gene: TRBV10-1; d_gene: NA; j_gene: TRBJ1-2
CDR3nt: TGTGCCAGCAGTCCCACTCTTGAAGAGACCCAGTACTTC; CDR3aa: CASSPTLEETQYF; abundance: NA; v_gene: TRBV7-2; d_gene: NA; j_gene: TRBJ2-5
CDR3nt: TGTGCCAGCAGCCAGGGACCAAAGCAGTTCTTC; CDR3aa: CASSQGPKQFF; abundance: NA; v_gene: TRBV14; d_gene: NA; j_gene: TRBJ2-1
CDR3nt: TGTGCCAGCAGCTCGACGAGGGTCCGCGAGCAGTACTTC; CDR3aa: CASSSTRVREQYF; abundance: NA; v_gene: TRBV28; d_gene: NA; j_gene: TRBJ2-7
CDR3nt: TGTGCCATCAGCCCGATGGCAGGAGTCACAGATACGCAGTATTTT; CDR3aa: CAISPMAGVTDTQYF; abundance: once; v_gene: TRBV10-3; d_gene: NA; j_gene: TRBJ2-3
CDR3nt: TGTGCCATCCCGGGACAGGGGCTTAATGGCTACACCTTC; CDR3aa: CAIPGQGLNGYTF; abundance: NA; v_gene: TRBV7-9; d_gene: TRBD1; j_gene: TRBJ1-2
CDR3nt: TGTGCCAGCAGCTTGCCAGGGGACAAAACCGGGGAGCTGTTTTTT; CDR3aa: CASSLPGDKTGELFF; abundance: NA; v_gene: TRBV5-4; d_gene: NA; j_gene: TRBJ2-2
CDR3nt: TGTGCCAGCAGTCCAAAACTAGCAATACGGGAGACCCAGTACTTC; CDR3aa: CASSPKLAIRETQYF; abundance: NA; v_gene: TRBV28; d_gene: NA; j_gene: TRBJ2-5
CDR3nt: TGCGCCAGCAGCCAGGGGACAGCCAACTATGGCTACACCTTC; CDR3aa: CASSQGTANYGYTF; abundance: NA; v_gene: TRBV4-1; d_gene: TRBD1; j_gene: TRBJ1-2
CDR3nt: TGCGCCAGCAGCTTGGAGGGTGAGCAGTTCTTC; CDR3aa: CASSLEGEQFF; abundance: NA; v_gene: TRBV5-1; d_gene: NA; j_gene: TRBJ2-1
CDR3nt: TGTGCCAGTAGTCAAGGCGTCGGGGAGCTGTTTTTT; CDR3aa: CASSQGVGELFF; abundance: NA; v_gene: TRBV19; d_gene: NA; j_gene: TRBJ2-2
CDR3nt: TGTGCCAGCAGTTCCCAGGTAAAGGGTTTCTACAATGAGCAGTTCTTC; CDR3aa: CASSSQVKGFYNEQFF; abundance: NA; v_gene: TRBV28; d_gene: NA; j_gene: TRBJ2-1
CDR3nt: TGTGCCAGCAGGTCAGATGGCTACACCTTC; CDR3aa: CASRSDGYTF; abundance: NA; v_gene: TRBV28; d_gene: NA; j_gene: TRBJ1-2
CDR3nt: TGTGCCAGCAGTTCCTACCGGGGACAGGGGTCTGGGACCACTGAAGCTTTCTTT; CDR3aa: CASSSYRGQGSGTTEAFF; abundance: NA; v_gene: TRBV28; d_gene: TRBD1; j_gene: TRBJ1-1
CDR3nt: TGTGCCAGCCTCTCAATGGGCTCCAAGAACACCGGGGAGCTGTTTTTT; CDR3aa: CASLSMGSKNTGELFF; abundance: NA; v_gene: TRBV5-6; d_gene: NA; j_gene: TRBJ2-2
CDR3nt: TGTGCCAGTAGTTTACAGGGTTCCTACAATGAGCAGTTCTTC; CDR3aa: CASSLQGSYNEQFF; abundance: NA; v_gene: TRBV19; d_gene: NA; j_gene: TRBJ2-1